This T cell receptor (beta chain) was sequenced in a study of blood T cells in healthy people across ages. This CDR3 comprises 16 residues. Germline V CDR1 and CDR2: DFQATT, SNEGSKA (reference sequence). V dropped 5 bases and J dropped 2; count of bases not matched to a gene: 14. Alongside a J-beta primer mix, a sample-barcoded 5' primer served in a second PCR lasting about 7 to 12 cycles. TCRdb re-called the 5' RACE reads through MiXCR, storing one row per CDR3 protein. This sample has 1.5 million to 2 million distinct CDR3 sequences, with over 25% found just once. This clonotype was sampled from a woman aged 25 to 39 in good health. The gene calls are TRBV20-1 and TRBJ1-2, with 7 bases identical to TRBD1. The specimen sequenced was blood. The CDR3 sequence: CSAPGYQGQANYGYTF. CDR3 in DNA: TGCAGTGCTCCAGGGTATCAAGGACAGGCAAACTATGGCTACACCTTC.